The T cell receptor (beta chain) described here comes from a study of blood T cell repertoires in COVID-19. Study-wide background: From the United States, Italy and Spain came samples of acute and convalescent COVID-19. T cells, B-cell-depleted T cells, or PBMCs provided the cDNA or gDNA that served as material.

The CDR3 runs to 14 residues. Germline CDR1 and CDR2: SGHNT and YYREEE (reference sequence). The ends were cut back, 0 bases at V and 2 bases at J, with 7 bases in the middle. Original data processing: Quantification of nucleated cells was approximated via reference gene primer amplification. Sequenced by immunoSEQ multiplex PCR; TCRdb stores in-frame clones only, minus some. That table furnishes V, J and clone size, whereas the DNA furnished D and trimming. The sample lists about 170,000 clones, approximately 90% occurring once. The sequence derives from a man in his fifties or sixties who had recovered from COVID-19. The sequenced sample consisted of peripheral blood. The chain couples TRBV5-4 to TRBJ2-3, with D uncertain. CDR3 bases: TGTGCCAGCAGCTTGGAGACTCCCACAGATACGCAGTATTTT. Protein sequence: CASSLETPTDTQYF.